One sample yielded the 28 T cell receptor beta chains listed below, sequenced in a study of CD4 T cells in relation to SARS-CoV-2 and coronaviruses. No antigen has been assigned to these receptors. Sequenced by immunoSEQ multiplex PCR; TCRdb stores in-frame clones only, minus some. This sample has approximately 40,000 clones, with around 80% found just once. The sample was memory CD4+ T cells from PBMCs, cultured in vitro. These receptors originate from an adult with COVID-19.

The V gene is TRBV7-9, the J gene TRBJ1-1; D call uncertain. CDR1 and CDR2 from the germline V gene are SEHNR and FQNEAQ (reference sequence). V was cut by 7 bases and J by 0 bases, with 15 bases left in between. This CDR3 has 15 residues. Here the CDR3 reads CASTDGRNLNTEAFF. In DNA form, the CDR3 reads TGTGCCAGCACCGATGGTCGGAACCTGAACACTGAAGCTTTCTTT.

V and J are TRBV7-8 and TRBJ2-1; 9 bases are a match to TRBD2. CDR1 SGHVS and CDR2 FQNEAQ come from the germline V gene. The CDR3 is 16 amino acids. J was trimmed by 4 bases and V by 5 bases; bases with no gene match: 9. Here the CDR3 DNA reads TGTGCCAGCAGCCCCGGCGGGCTAGCGGGATACAATGAGCAGTTCTTC. Translated, it gives CASSPGGLAGYNEQFF.

This rearrangement joins TRBV18 to TRBJ2-1; D may be TRBD2 (6 bases). The V and J ends lost 3 bases and 7 bases respectively, with 19 bases between them. The length of the CDR3 is 16 residues. Germline CDR1 is KGHSH and CDR2 is LQKENI. The CDR3 is CASSPGGGMVRNEQFF. The CDR3 DNA is TGTGCCAGCTCACCCGGTGGAGGGATGGTTCGTAATGAGCAGTTCTTC.

This clone turned up a few times. The genes are TRBV28 and TRBJ1-1; D not resolved. The CDR3 consists of 11 residues. With 4 bases removed from V and 1 base from J, the gap between germline ends came to 1 base. The germline V gene has CDR1 MDHEN and CDR2 SYDVKM. CDR3 in DNA: TGTGCCAGCAGTTCGAACACTGAAGCTTTCTTT. Its translation: CASSSNTEAFF.

V is TRBV28 and J is TRBJ2-1; possible D gene TRBD2, 6 bases. V gave up 6 bases and J gave up 7 bases, with 22 bases separating them. The germline gives CDR1 MDHEN, CDR2 SYDVKM. This CDR3 contains 16 residues. CDR3 DNA sequence: TGTGCCAGCAGCCGCATCGACAAGGTGGAGGGAAATGAGCAGTTCTTC. Amino acids: CASSRIDKVEGNEQFF.

This chain joins TRBV7-2 and TRBJ2-2; D gene unclear. Trimming cost V 0 bases and J 4 bases, with 3 bases left between them. CDR1 is SGHTA and CDR2 is FQGNSA in the germline V gene. This CDR3 has 13 residues. This chain's CDR3 is CASSLALTGELFF. The CDR3 nucleotides read TGTGCCAGCAGCTTAGCCCTCACCGGGGAGCTGTTTTTT.

This rearrangement joins TRBV7-9 to TRBJ2-4; 9 bases align to TRBD1. This CDR3 is built from 19 residues. The germline CDR1 and CDR2 sequences are SEHNR and FQNEAQ (reference sequence). Unmatched junction bases numbered 13, after V lost 4 bases and J lost 0 bases. The CDR3 region has the DNA TGTGCCAGCAGCTACGGACAGGGGAAGCGAAATCTAGCCAAAAACATTCAGTACTTC. Translating gives CASSYGQGKRNLAKNIQYF.

V is TRBV7-9 and J is TRBJ2-7, with 11 positions matching TRBD1. The ends lost 4 bases at V and 1 base at J; junction bases unmatched: 3. Germline CDR1 SEHNR, CDR2 FQNEAQ (reference sequence). CDR3 length: 15 amino acids. CDR3 nucleotides: TGTGCCAGCAGCTCGGACAGGGGGCGATCCTACGAGCAGTACTTC. It yields the protein CASSSDRGRSYEQYF.

V is TRBV12-3 or TRBV12-4 and J is TRBJ2-3, with D perhaps assigned TRBD1 or TRBD2 (6 bases each). Trimming removed 6 bases from V and 8 bases from J, with 15 bases in between. The CDR3 has 13 amino acids. CDR3 loop: CASSPGAMGTQYF. In DNA, the CDR3 is TGTGCCAGCAGCCCGGGGGCGATGGGTACGCAGTATTTT.

This clone has more than one count but fewer than ten. V usage is TRBV5-6 and J usage is TRBJ1-6, with D hard to call. Germline-derived CDR1 and CDR2 are SGHDT and YYEEEE. There are 14 residues in the CDR3. V dropped 6 bases and J dropped 4 bases, with 11 bases sitting between them. The CDR3 reads CASTLRTYNSPLHF. CDR3 nucleotide sequence: TGTGCCAGCACTCTGAGGACTTATAATTCACCCCTCCACTTT.

The J gene is TRBJ2-7, the V gene TRBV29-1; D gene ambiguous. Deletions cut 5 bases from V and 5 bases from J, with 10 bases between. The germline V gene encodes CDR1 SQVTM and CDR2 ANQGSEA. The CDR3 runs to 11 residues. The CDR3 DNA follows: TGCAGCGTTTCGGCAGAACACGAGCAGTACTTC. Its translation is CSVSAEHEQYF.

This clone was observed once. The V and J genes are TRBV28 and TRBJ2-3; D is unresolved. Germline CDR1 and CDR2: MDHEN and SYDVKM. The CDR3 covers 12 residues. Deletions cut 4 bases from V and 5 bases from J, with 7 bases between. CDR3: CASSSPLDTQYF. The CDR3 coding sequence is TGTGCCAGCAGTTCCCCCCTAGATACGCAGTATTTT.

The J gene is TRBJ2-7, the V gene TRBV19; a weak D match, TRBD1 (5 bases). The CDR3 has 15 residues. V gave up 4 bases and J gave up 0 bases, with 13 bases separating them. Germline V CDR1 and CDR2: LNHDA, SQIVND (reference sequence). The CDR3 DNA reads as TGTGCCAGTAGTACAGGGCTCCGAAGCTCCTACGAGCAGTACTTC. It yields the protein CASSTGLRSSYEQYF.

The V call is TRBV29-1, the J call TRBJ2-1; weak D call: TRBD1 (5 bases). CDR1 is SQVTM, CDR2 ANQGSEA, per germline. Trimming took off 2 bases at V and 2 bases at J, with 13 bases between the two ends. CDR3 size: 15 residues. CDR3 sequence: CSVEQGSWPYNEQFF. The CDR3, as DNA: TGCAGCGTTGAACAGGGTTCTTGGCCCTACAATGAGCAGTTCTTC.

V gene TRBV5-1 combines with J gene TRBJ1-2; no clear D. The germline V and J ends were trimmed by 5 bases and 4 bases, with 15 bases remaining between them. In germline, CDR1 is SGHRS, CDR2 YFSETQ. The CDR3 contains 14 residues. CDR3 DNA: TGCGCCAGCAGTGGTACTGACCGAGTCTATGGCTACACCTTC. Encoded protein: CASSGTDRVYGYTF.

The V and J genes are TRBV6-2 or TRBV6-3 and TRBJ1-5; D is uncertain. Germline assignment: CDR1 MNHEY and CDR2 SVGEGT. V lost 3 bases and J 4 bases, leaving 10 bases between the germline ends. The CDR3 has 14 amino acids. The CDR3 DNA sequence: TGTGCCAGCAGTTATCGCACACTTAATCAGCCCCAGCATTTT. It is translated as CASSYRTLNQPQHF.

The V call is TRBV12-3 or TRBV12-4, the J call TRBJ2-1, with D perhaps TRBD2 (5 bases). V lost 3 bases, J lost 8 bases, and 8 bases lay in between. This CDR3 is 12 amino acids long. The CDR3 sequence: CASSFGVYEQFF. The CDR3 DNA is TGTGCCAGCAGTTTCGGGGTCTATGAGCAGTTCTTC.

The V gene is TRBV5-1, the J gene TRBJ1-1; no clear D gene. The CDR3 extends over 13 amino acids. Germline V CDR1 and CDR2: SGHRS, YFSETQ. V was clipped by 3 bases and J by 2 bases, with 8 bases between them. The CDR3 here is CASSWNVNTEAFF. The CDR3 DNA reads as TGCGCCAGCAGCTGGAATGTTAACACTGAAGCTTTCTTT.

J is TRBJ1-5 and V is TRBV4-1, with D unresolved. Germline V gene sequence: CDR1 MGHRA, CDR2 YSYEKL. This CDR3 spans 14 amino acids. The V gene lost 4 bases and the J gene lost 5 bases, with 12 bases spanning the gap. CDR3 DNA: TGCGCCAGCAGCCTACGAGAGGGAGATCAGCCCCAGCATTTT. Its protein is CASSLREGDQPQHF.

This rearrangement joins TRBV2 to TRBJ1-2; a possible D gene is TRBD1 (5 bases). The CDR3 spans 13 residues. Trimming removed 5 bases at V and 2 bases at J, with 9 bases between. Germline CDR1 reads SNHLY; CDR2 reads FYNNEI. CDR3 sequence: CASSSGRNYGYTF. For the CDR3, the DNA is TGTGCCAGCAGTTCAGGGAGGAACTATGGCTACACCTTC.

The J gene is TRBJ2-3, the V gene TRBV7-2; TRBD2 matches at 9 bases. Germline V lookup: CDR1 SGHTA, CDR2 FQGNSA. The CDR3 extends over 14 amino acids. Unmatched junction bases numbered 6, after V lost 5 bases and J lost 6 bases. The chain's CDR3 is CASSTSGRLDTQYF. CDR3 nucleotides: TGTGCCAGCAGCACCAGCGGGAGGTTGGATACGCAGTATTTT.

The chain employs TRBV7-3 and TRBJ2-5; D gene uncertain. The CDR3 spans 15 residues. Trimming took off 0 bases at V and 2 bases at J, with 10 bases between the two ends. The germline CDR1 and CDR2 sequences are SGHTA and FQGTGA. In DNA, the CDR3 is TGTGCCAGCAGCTTAACGGATGGCCGTCAAGAGACCCAGTACTTC. Encoded protein: CASSLTDGRQETQYF.

The rearrangement joins TRBV3-1 (or the pseudogene TRBV3-2) to TRBJ2-5; D perhaps matches TRBD2 (5 bases). CDR1 is LGHDT, CDR2 YNNKEL, per germline (reference sequence). The CDR3 runs to 16 residues. V shed 1 base and J shed 1 base, with 13 bases lying between them. The CDR3 loop reads CASSQAGGSGQETQYF. The CDR3 nucleotides are TGTGCCAGCAGCCAAGCAGGTGGGAGCGGCCAAGAGACCCAGTACTTC.

The rearrangement links TRBV29-1 to TRBJ1-2; D not certain. CDR1 and CDR2 from the germline V gene are SQVTM and ANQGSEA. This CDR3 is 15 amino acids long. V lost 0 bases, J lost 0 bases, and 11 bases lay in between. As DNA, the CDR3 is TGCAGCGTTGAAGATCCAAACAGAACTAACTATGGCTACACCTTC. It codes for CSVEDPNRTNYGYTF.

The rearrangement links TRBV28 to TRBJ2-3; the match to TRBD1 covers 9 bases. The germline V gene has CDR1 MDHEN and CDR2 SYDVKM. V dropped 6 bases and J dropped 8; count of bases not matched to a gene: 12. This CDR3 is built from 15 residues. DNA for the CDR3: TGTGCCAGCAGCACCCCGGGACAGGGTTCGGTTACGCAGTATTTT. As protein: CASSTPGQGSVTQYF.

CDR3 DNA: TGTGCCAGTAGTCCCAGGCCTCCGGCCGAGCAGTACTTC. This sequence encodes CASSPRPPAEQYF. The rearrangement links TRBV19 to TRBJ2-7; D is ambiguous. CDR3 size: 13 residues. CDR1 is LNHDA and CDR2 is SQIVND in the germline V gene (reference sequence). V gave up 5 bases and J gave up 6 bases, with 14 bases separating them.

This chain connects TRBV27 to TRBJ2-3; tentatively, D is TRBD1 (6 bases). The germline V gene has CDR1 MNHEY and CDR2 SMNVEV (reference sequence). V was cut by 6 bases and J by 2 bases, with 15 bases left in between. The CDR3 is 15 amino acids. CDR3 sequence: CASSSFGQFTDTQYF. The CDR3 DNA follows: TGTGCCAGCAGCTCATTTGGACAGTTCACAGATACGCAGTATTTT.

The rearrangement joins TRBV5-1 to TRBJ2-1; D possibly matches TRBD1 or TRBD2 (5 bases each). The CDR3 spans 14 residues. V lost 3 bases to trimming and J lost 7 bases, with 14 bases between them. Germline CDR1 and CDR2: SGHRS and YFSETQ. This CDR3 is CASSSVSGLNEQFF. DNA for the CDR3: TGCGCCAGCAGCTCGGTTTCGGGGCTTAATGAGCAGTTCTTC.